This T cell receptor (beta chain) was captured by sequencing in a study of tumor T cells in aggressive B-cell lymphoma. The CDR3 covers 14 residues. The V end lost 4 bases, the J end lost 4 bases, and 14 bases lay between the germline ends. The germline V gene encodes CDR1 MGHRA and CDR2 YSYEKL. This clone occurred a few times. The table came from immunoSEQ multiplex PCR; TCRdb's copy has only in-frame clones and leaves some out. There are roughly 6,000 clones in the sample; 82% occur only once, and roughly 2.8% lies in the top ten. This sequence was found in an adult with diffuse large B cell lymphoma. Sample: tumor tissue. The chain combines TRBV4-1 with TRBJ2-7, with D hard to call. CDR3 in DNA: TGCGCCAGCAGCCTCGCGGCAGACTTATACGAGCAGTACTTC. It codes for CASSLAADLYEQYF.